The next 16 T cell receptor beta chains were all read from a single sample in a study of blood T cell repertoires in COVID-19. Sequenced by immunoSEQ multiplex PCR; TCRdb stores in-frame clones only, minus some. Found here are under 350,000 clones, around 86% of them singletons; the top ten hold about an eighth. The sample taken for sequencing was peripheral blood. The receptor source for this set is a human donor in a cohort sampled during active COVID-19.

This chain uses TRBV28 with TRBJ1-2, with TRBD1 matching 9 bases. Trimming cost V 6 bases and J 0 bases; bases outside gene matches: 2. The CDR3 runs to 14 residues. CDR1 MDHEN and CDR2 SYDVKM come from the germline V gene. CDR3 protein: CASRTGGSNYGYTF. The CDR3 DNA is TGTGCCAGCAGGACAGGGGGGTCTAACTATGGCTACACCTTC.

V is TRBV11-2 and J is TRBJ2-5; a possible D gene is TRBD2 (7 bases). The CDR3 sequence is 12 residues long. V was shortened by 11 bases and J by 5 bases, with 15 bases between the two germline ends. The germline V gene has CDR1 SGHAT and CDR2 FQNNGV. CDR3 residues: CAAGEGRETQYF. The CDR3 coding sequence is TGTGCCGCAGGGGAGGGCAGGGAGACCCAGTACTTC.

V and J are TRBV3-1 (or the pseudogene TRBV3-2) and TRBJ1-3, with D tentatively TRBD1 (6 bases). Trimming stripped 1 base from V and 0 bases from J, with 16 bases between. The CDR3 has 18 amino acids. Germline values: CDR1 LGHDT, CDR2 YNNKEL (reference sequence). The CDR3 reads CASSQGGNRVSSGNTIYF. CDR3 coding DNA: TGTGCCAGCAGCCAAGGGGGGAACAGGGTCAGCTCTGGAAACACCATATATTTT.

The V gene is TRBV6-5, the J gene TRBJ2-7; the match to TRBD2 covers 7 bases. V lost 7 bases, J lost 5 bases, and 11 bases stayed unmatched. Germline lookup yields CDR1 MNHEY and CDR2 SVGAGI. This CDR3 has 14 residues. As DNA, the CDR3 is TGTGCCAGCAAGGGGATAGGGAGGGGCCACGAGCAGTACTTC. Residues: CASKGIGRGHEQYF.

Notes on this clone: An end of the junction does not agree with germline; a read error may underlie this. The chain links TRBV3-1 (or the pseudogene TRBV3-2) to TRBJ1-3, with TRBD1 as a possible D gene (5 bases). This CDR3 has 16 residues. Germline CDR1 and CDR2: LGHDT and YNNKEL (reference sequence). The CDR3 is CASSLLRDGTGNTKYF. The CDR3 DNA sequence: TGTGCCAGCAGCCTACTCAGGGATGGAACTGGAAACACCAAATATTTT.

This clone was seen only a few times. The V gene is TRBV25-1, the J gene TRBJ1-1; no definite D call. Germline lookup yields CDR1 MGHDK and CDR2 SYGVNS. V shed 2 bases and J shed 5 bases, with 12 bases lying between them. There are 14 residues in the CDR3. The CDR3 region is CASSEVHSGTEAFF. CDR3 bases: TGTGCCAGCAGTGAAGTCCATTCGGGGACTGAAGCTTTCTTT.

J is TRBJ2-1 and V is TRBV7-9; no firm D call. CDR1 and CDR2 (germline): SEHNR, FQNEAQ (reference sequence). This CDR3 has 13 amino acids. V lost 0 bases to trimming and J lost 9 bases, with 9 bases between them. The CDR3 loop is CASSLARTGEQFF. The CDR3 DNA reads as TGTGCCAGCAGCTTAGCGCGTACGGGTGAGCAGTTCTTC.

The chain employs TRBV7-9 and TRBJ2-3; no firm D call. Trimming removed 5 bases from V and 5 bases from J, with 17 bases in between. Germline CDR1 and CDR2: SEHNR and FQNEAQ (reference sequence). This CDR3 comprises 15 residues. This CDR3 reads CASSLDWAAVDTQYF. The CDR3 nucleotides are TGTGCCAGCAGCCTCGATTGGGCAGCAGTAGATACGCAGTATTTT.

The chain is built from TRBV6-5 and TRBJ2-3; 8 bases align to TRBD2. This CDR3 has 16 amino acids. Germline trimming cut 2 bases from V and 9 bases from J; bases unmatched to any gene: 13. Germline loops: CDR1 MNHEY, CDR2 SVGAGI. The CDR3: CASSYRQSGSGATQYF. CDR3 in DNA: TGTGCCAGCAGTTACCGGCAGAGCGGGAGTGGAGCAACGCAGTATTTT.

CDR3 nucleotides: TGTGCCAGTAAATCGGCCCGGCGGAGCAATCAGCCCCAGCATTTT. Translation: CASKSARRSNQPQHF. J is TRBJ1-5 and V is TRBV19, with no clear D. The CDR3 is 15 residues long. CDR1 and CDR2 (germline): LNHDA, SQIVND (reference sequence). V gave up 7 bases and J gave up 1 base, with 14 bases separating them.

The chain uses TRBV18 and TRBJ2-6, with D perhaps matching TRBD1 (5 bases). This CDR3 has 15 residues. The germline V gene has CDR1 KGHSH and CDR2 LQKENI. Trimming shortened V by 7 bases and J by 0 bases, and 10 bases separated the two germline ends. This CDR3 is CASYSGLSGANVLTF. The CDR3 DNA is TGTGCCAGCTACTCAGGGCTCTCTGGGGCCAACGTCCTGACTTTC.

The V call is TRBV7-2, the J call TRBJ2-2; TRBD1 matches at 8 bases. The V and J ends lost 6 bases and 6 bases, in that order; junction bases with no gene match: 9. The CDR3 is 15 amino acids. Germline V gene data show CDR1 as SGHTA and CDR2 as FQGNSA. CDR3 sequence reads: CASSYDRGSAGELFF. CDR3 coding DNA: TGTGCCAGCAGTTACGACAGGGGAAGTGCCGGGGAGCTGTTTTTT.

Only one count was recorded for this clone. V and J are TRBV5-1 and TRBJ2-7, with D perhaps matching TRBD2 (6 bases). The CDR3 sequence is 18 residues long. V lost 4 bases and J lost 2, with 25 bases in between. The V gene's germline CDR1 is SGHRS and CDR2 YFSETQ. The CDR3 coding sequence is TGCGCCAGCAGCCACTACCCAACCGGGACTGAAATACCCTACGAGCAGTACTTC. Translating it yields CASSHYPTGTEIPYEQYF.

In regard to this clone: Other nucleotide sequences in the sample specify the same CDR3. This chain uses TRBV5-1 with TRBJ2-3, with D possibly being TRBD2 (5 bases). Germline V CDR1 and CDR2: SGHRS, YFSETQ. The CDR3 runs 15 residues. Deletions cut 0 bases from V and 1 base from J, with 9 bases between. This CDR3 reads CASSLVSGRTDTQYF. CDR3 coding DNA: TGCGCCAGCAGCTTGGTCAGCGGCCGCACAGATACGCAGTATTTT.

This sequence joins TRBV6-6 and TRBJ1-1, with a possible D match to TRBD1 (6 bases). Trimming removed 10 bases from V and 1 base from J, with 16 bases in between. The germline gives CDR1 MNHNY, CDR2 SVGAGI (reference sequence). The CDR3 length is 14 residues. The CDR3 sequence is CATQEPGQNTEAFF. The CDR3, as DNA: TGTGCCACCCAGGAACCGGGACAGAACACTGAAGCTTTCTTT.

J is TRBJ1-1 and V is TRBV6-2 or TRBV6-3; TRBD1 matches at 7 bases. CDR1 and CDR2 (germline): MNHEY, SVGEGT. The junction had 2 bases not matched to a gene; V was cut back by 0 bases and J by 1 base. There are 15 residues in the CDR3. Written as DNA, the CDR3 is TGTGCCAGCAGTTACTCGCGGACAGGGAACACTGAAGCTTTCTTT. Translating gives CASSYSRTGNTEAFF.